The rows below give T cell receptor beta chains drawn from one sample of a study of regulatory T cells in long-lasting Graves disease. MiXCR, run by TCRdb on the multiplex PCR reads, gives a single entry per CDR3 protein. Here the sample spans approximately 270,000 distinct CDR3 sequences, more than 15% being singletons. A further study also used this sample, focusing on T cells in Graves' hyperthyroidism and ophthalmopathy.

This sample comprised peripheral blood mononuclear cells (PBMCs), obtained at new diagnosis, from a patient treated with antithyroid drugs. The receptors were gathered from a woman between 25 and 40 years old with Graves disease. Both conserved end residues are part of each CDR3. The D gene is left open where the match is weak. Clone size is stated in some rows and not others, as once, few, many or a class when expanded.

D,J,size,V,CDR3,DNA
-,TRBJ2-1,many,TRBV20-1,CSARETGGLYNEQFF,TGCAGTGCTAGAGAGACGGGGGGCCTATACAATGAGCAGTTCTTC
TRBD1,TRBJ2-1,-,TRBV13,CASRWDRDGNEQFF,TGTGCCAGCAGATGGGACAGGGACGGGAATGAGCAGTTCTTC
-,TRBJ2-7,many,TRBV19,CASSIRFEGPYEQYF,TGTGCCAGTAGTATACGGTTCGAGGGACCCTACGAGCAGTACTTC
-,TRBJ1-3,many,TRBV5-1,CASRLSSGNTIYF,TGTGCCAGCAGGCTCAGCTCTGGAAACACCATATATTTT
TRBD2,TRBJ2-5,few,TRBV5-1,CASSLTGGFGKTQYF,TGCGCCAGCAGCTTAACCGGGGGGTTCGGTAAGACCCAGTACTTC
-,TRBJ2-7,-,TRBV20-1,CSASTPASYEQYF,TGCAGTGCTAGTACCCCGGCCTCCTACGAGCAGTACTTC
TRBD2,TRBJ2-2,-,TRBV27,CASSPPSGGAVGELFF,TGTGCCAGCAGTCCTCCCAGCGGGGGGGCCGTCGGGGAGCTGTTTTTT
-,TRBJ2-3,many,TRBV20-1,CSAVTSRGTDTQYF,TGCAGTGCCGTTACTAGCCGGGGCACAGATACGCAGTATTTT
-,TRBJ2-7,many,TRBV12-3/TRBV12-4,CASSLRGGPREQYF,TGTGCCAGCAGTTTAAGGGGGGGCCCTCGCGAGCAGTACTTC
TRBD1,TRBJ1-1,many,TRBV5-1,CASSSTGVATEAFF,TGCGCCAGCAGCTCCACAGGGGTCGCCACTGAAGCTTTCTTT
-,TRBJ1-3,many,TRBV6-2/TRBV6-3,CASSYRHPVSGNTIYF,TGTGCCAGCAGTTATCGGCACCCTGTCTCTGGAAACACCATATATTTT
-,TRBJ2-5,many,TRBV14,CASSSLTSVETQYF,TGTGCCAGCAGCTCGCTGACTAGTGTGGAGACCCAGTACTTC
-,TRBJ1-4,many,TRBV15,CATSRELGPSEKLFF,TGTGCCACCAGCAGAGAGCTTGGCCCCTCCGAAAAACTGTTTTTT
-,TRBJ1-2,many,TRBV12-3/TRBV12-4,CASNEGSNYGYTF,TGTGCCAGCAATGAAGGGTCAAACTATGGCTACACCTTC
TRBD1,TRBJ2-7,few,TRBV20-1,CSGGTGASYEQYF,TGCAGTGGGGGGACAGGGGCATCCTACGAGCAGTACTTC
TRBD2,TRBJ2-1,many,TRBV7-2,CASSRPGLAGGVGFLNEQFF,TGTGCCAGCAGCCGCCCGGGACTAGCGGGGGGGGTGGGGTTTCTCAATGAGCAGTTCTTC
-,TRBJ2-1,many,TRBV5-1,CASSRTTVSSYNEQFF,TGCGCCAGCAGCAGGACAACAGTAAGCTCCTACAATGAGCAGTTCTTC
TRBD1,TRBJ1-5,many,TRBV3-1,CASSQDSGTGASNQPQHF,TGTGCCAGCAGCCAAGATTCCGGGACAGGGGCTTCAAATCAGCCCCAGCATTTT
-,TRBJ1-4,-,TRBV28,CASLGSSEPNEKLFF,TGTGCCAGCCTCGGTTCGTCGGAACCTAATGAAAAACTGTTTTTT
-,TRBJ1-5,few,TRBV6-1,CASSESGNSNQPQHF,TGTGCCAGCAGTGAGTCAGGGAATAGCAATCAGCCCCAGCATTTT
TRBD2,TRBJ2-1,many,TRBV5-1,CASSPRLAGGFYEQFF,TGCGCCAGCAGCCCGAGGTTAGCGGGGGGGTTTTATGAGCAGTTCTTC
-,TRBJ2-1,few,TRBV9,CASSVEPLRDEQFF,TGTGCCAGCAGCGTAGAACCCCTTAGGGATGAGCAGTTCTTC
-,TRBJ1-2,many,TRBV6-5,CASSYSRENGYTF,TGTGCCAGCAGTTACTCGAGGGAGAATGGCTACACCTTC
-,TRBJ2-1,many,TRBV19,CASSKIPGVGGNEQFF,TGTGCCAGTAGTAAAATCCCGGGGGTAGGTGGCAATGAGCAGTTCTTC
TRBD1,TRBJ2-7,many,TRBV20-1,CSARDLKTTGGPYEQYF,TGCAGTGCTAGAGACCTAAAAACGACAGGGGGCCCCTACGAGCAGTACTTC
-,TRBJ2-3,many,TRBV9,CASSVGDTDTQYF,TGTGCCAGCAGCGTAGGGGACACAGATACGCAGTATTTT
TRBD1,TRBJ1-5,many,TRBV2,CASRAPTGGRQPQHF,TGTGCCAGCAGGGCCCCGACAGGGGGTCGGCAGCCCCAGCATTTT
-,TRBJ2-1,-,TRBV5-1,CASSLRGDLINNEQFF,TGCGCCAGCAGCTTGAGGGGCGATTTGATCAACAATGAGCAGTTCTTC
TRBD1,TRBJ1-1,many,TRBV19,CASSLDRGAFF,TGTGCCAGTAGCTTGGACAGGGGGGCTTTCTTT
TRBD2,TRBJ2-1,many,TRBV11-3,CASSSSGGNNEQFF,TGTGCCAGCAGCTCTAGCGGGGGGAACAATGAGCAGTTCTTC
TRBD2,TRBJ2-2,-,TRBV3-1,CASSQGDGRAGELFF,TGTGCCAGCAGCCAAGGAGACGGGAGGGCCGGGGAGCTGTTTTTT
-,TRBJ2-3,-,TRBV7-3,CASSPGTPDTQYF,TGTGCCAGCAGCCCCGGGACACCAGATACGCAGTATTTT
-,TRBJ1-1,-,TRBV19,CATLRPGSITEASF,TGTGCCACCCTCCGACCAGGGTCGATCACTGAAGCTTCCTTT
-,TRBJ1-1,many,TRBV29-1,CSVRVNTEAFF,TGCAGCGTTCGGGTGAACACTGAAGCTTTCTTT
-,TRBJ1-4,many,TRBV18,CASSLSGLSNEKLFF,TGTGCCAGCTCCCTCAGCGGGCTCTCTAATGAAAAACTGTTTTTT
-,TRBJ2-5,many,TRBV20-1,CSARDLETQYF,TGCAGTGCTAGAGATCTTGAGACCCAGTACTTC
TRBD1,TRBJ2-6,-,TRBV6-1,CASSPSGTGISGANVLTF,TGTGCCAGCAGCCCGTCCGGGACAGGTATCTCTGGGGCCAACGTCCTGACTTTC
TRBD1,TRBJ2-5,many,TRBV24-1,CATSDSGQGQETQYF,TGTGCCACCAGTGACTCCGGACAGGGACAAGAGACCCAGTACTTC
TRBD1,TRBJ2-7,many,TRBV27,CASSHRGPLYEQYF,TGTGCCAGCAGTCACAGGGGCCCCCTTTACGAGCAGTACTTC